This paragraph reports one T cell receptor (beta chain). The sample belongs to a study of blood T cell repertoires in COVID-19. At the level of the study: The United States, Italy and Spain provided the acute and convalescent COVID-19 samples.

Seattle's enrolled individuals joined amid active infection and were then monitored longitudinally. In the original analysis: How many nucleated cells were present was estimated from reference gene primer amplification. The assay was immunoSEQ multiplex PCR, and TCRdb's table has in-frame clones only and misses some. V and J calls plus clone size are reproduced from that table; the DNA served to infer D and trimming. The data contain fewer than 250,000 clones, about 85% of them singletons. Trimming at V came to 4 bases and at J to 5 bases, leaving 8 bases not matched to a gene. The germline gives CDR1 MGHDK, CDR2 SYGVNS. There are 16 residues in the CDR3.

The chain combines TRBV25-1 with TRBJ2-1; 10 bases are shared with TRBD2. This sequence was found in a woman of 80 years or more with COVID-19, enrolled during active disease. The sequencing input was peripheral blood. The CDR3 here is CASSGGLADRNNEQFF. In DNA form, the CDR3 reads TGTGCCAGCAGTGGCGGACTAGCGGACCGAAACAATGAGCAGTTCTTC.